This T cell receptor beta chain was captured in a study of siplizumab effects on memory and regulatory T cells. CDR1 is SEHNR and CDR2 is FQNEAQ in the germline V gene (reference sequence). CDR3 length: 12 amino acids. Trimming cost V 3 bases and J 10 bases; bases outside gene matches: 2. Study-wide findings and caveats: In unstimulated cells, naive T cells appeared more diverse than memory T cells and seemed major alloresponse contributors.

Repertoires were generated with immunoSEQ multiplex PCR, while TCRdb's copy carries only in-frame clones and drops some. There are some 100,000 clones in the sample; roughly 95% occur only once, and 0.025% to 0.035% lies in the top ten. Note on this clone: Its antigen remains unidentified.

The chain links TRBV7-9 to TRBJ1-4; 7 positions agree with TRBD1. The source is a human donor in good health. What was sequenced was naive CD4+ T cells sorted from blood. The CDR3: CASSFGTAKLFF. The CDR3 DNA reads TGTGCCAGCAGCTTTGGGACAGCAAAACTGTTTTTT.